The 27 T cell receptor beta chains reported below all come from one sample, sequenced in a study of blood T cell repertoires in COVID-19. Assay: immunoSEQ multiplex PCR; the TCRdb copy retains only in-frame clones and omits some. This table holds hundreds of thousands of clones, roughly 90% found once. The sample consisted of peripheral blood. Receptors were obtained from a woman between 25 and 40 years old with COVID-19, enrolled during active disease.

This chain joins TRBV10-1 and TRBJ2-5; D is possibly TRBD2 (5 bases). The V gene lost 0 bases and the J gene lost 4 bases, with 6 bases spanning the gap. This CDR3 has 13 amino acids. Looked up from germline, CDR1 is WNHNN and CDR2 is SYGVQD (reference sequence). The chain's CDR3 is CASSESAGETQYF. The CDR3 nucleotides read TGCGCCAGCAGTGAGTCGGCGGGAGAGACCCAGTACTTC.

This chain connects TRBV12-5 to TRBJ1-2; 11 bases fit TRBD1. The germline V gene has CDR1 LGHNT and CDR2 FRNRAP. Unmatched junction bases numbered 1, after V lost 0 bases and J lost 4 bases. The CDR3 is 15 residues long. The DNA for the CDR3 is TGTGCTAGTGGTTTGGTGGGACAGGGGGGCTATGGCTACACCTTC. It encodes CASGLVGQGGYGYTF.

The chain has TRBV1 and TRBJ2-7; the table's D call TRBD2 went unverified against the DNA. TRBV1 is a documented pseudogene. The CDR3 loop spans 14 amino acids. CDR3: CTSSPTSGNYEQYF. CDR3 in DNA: TGCACCAGCAGTCCCACTAGCGGGAACTACGAGCAGTACTTC.

J is TRBJ1-4 and V is TRBV5-1; D is perhaps TRBD1 (6 bases). The germline CDR1 and CDR2 sequences are SGHRS and YFSETQ. The V end was cut by 1 base, the J end by 2 bases, with 6 bases between. This CDR3 has 14 amino acids. This CDR3 reads CASSLTGTNEKLFF. The DNA of the CDR3 is TGCGCCAGCAGCTTGACAGGGACTAATGAAAAACTGTTTTTT.

CDR3 amino acids: CASSLYLAAKYEQYF. CDR3 nucleotide sequence: TGCGCCAGCAGCCTATATCTCGCGGCCAAATACGAGCAGTACTTC. The gene calls are TRBV4-3 and TRBJ2-7; D call uncertain. Germline lookup yields CDR1 LGHNA and CDR2 YSLEER. This CDR3 has 15 residues. Trimming removed 4 bases at V and 4 bases at J, with 17 bases between.

The rearrangement uses TRBV27 and TRBJ2-7; D is perhaps TRBD2 (6 bases). The germline gives CDR1 MNHEY, CDR2 SMNVEV (reference sequence). Trimming left V 0 bases short and J 2 bases short, with 14 bases between. The CDR3 runs to 16 residues. The CDR3 DNA follows: TGTGCCAGCAGTTTATCGTGGGACTGGAAGCCCTACGAGCAGTACTTC. Protein product: CASSLSWDWKPYEQYF.

J is TRBJ1-4 and V is TRBV4-1; the D gene is possibly TRBD1 (5 bases). The V gene lost 2 bases and the J gene lost 8 bases, with 21 bases spanning the gap. There are 17 residues in the CDR3. Looked up from germline, CDR1 is MGHRA and CDR2 is YSYEKL. CDR3 sequence (DNA): TGCGCCAGCAGCCAATCAATAGGGGAGGTCCTTAAGGAAAAACTGTTTTTT. Translated: CASSQSIGEVLKEKLFF.

V gene TRBV30 combines with J gene TRBJ1-6; 8 bases agree with TRBD1. CDR1 is GTSNPN, CDR2 SVGIG, per germline (reference sequence). The CDR3 contains 14 residues. The V gene end was trimmed by 4 bases and the J gene end by 10 bases; junction bases not matched to a gene: 9. CDR3 in DNA: TGTGCCTGGACGGACAGGGCGAGAGAATCACCCCTCCACTTT. Protein sequence: CAWTDRARESPLHF.

CDR3 in amino acids: CAIMTSESYNEQFF. The CDR3 nucleotides are TGTGCCATCATGACTAGCGAATCCTACAATGAGCAGTTCTTC. J is TRBJ2-1 and V is TRBV10-3; TRBD2 agrees at 8 bases. The CDR3 has 14 amino acids. The V and J ends lost 7 bases and 1 base, in that order; junction bases with no gene match: 3. The V gene's germline CDR1 is ENHRY and CDR2 SYGVKD.

The chain couples TRBV5-4 to TRBJ2-3; 10 bases map to TRBD2. After removal of 4 bases from V and 3 bases from J, the junction contained 8 bases not matched to a gene. CDR1 is SGHNT and CDR2 is YYREEE in the germline V gene (reference sequence). The CDR3 length is 16 residues. The CDR3 sequence is CASSKPASGRTDTQYF. The CDR3 DNA reads TGTGCCAGCAGCAAACCCGCTAGCGGGAGAACAGATACGCAGTATTTT.

V is TRBV10-3 and J is TRBJ1-6; 7 nucleotides align to TRBD1. The CDR3 runs 15 residues. Looked up from germline, CDR1 is ENHRY and CDR2 is SYGVKD. V gave up 6 bases and J gave up 8 bases; unmatched junction bases: 10. The chain's CDR3 is CAIRRGQQGYSPLHF. For the CDR3, the DNA is TGTGCCATCAGGAGGGGGCAGCAGGGATATTCACCCCTCCACTTT.

This clone was detected once. This chain joins TRBV28 and TRBJ1-1, with D maybe TRBD1 (5 bases). From germline, CDR1 is MDHEN and CDR2 SYDVKM. Trimming left V 5 bases short and J 0 bases short, with 10 bases between. This CDR3 region has 14 residues. The DNA of the CDR3 is TGTGCCAGCAGTGACAGCTTTATGAACACTGAAGCTTTCTTT. This encodes CASSDSFMNTEAFF.

The gene calls are TRBV6-5 and TRBJ1-1; perhaps TRBD1 as D (6 bases). The V gene lost 7 bases and the J gene lost 2 bases, with 11 bases spanning the gap. The CDR3 loop spans 13 amino acids. Germline V gives CDR1 MNHEY, CDR2 SVGAGI. The CDR3 nucleotides are TGTGCCAGCAAGGGGGTAGGAAACACTGAAGCTTTCTTT. This gives the protein CASKGVGNTEAFF.

The chain carries TRBV11-1 and TRBJ2-7, with 13 bases lining up with TRBD2. V lost 4 bases to trimming and J lost 2 bases; unmatched junction nucleotides: 5. This CDR3 has 16 residues. The V gene's germline CDR1 is SGHAT and CDR2 FQDESV (reference sequence). The CDR3 is CASSWTSGSETYEQYF. The DNA for the CDR3 is TGTGCCAGCAGCTGGACTAGCGGGAGTGAAACCTACGAGCAGTACTTC.

The chain combines TRBV4-2 with TRBJ2-3; 9 nucleotides match TRBD2. V was clipped by 4 bases and J by 4 bases; unmatched bases: 12. The length of the CDR3 is 17 residues. Germline V gene lookup returns CDR1 LGHNA and CDR2 YNFKEQ. The CDR3 sequence: CASSRTIIAGDADTQYF. DNA for the CDR3: TGTGCCAGCAGCCGAACGATTATAGCGGGAGATGCAGATACGCAGTATTTT.

The CDR3 sequence is CASSLHRGKNTEAFF. The CDR3 DNA is TGTGCCAGCAGCTTACACAGGGGCAAGAACACTGAAGCTTTCTTT. The V call is TRBV5-4, the J call TRBJ1-1, with 7 bases matching TRBD1. Germline V CDR1 and CDR2: SGHNT, YYREEE (reference sequence). V dropped 2 bases and J dropped 1; count of bases not matched to a gene: 5. The CDR3 is made up of 15 amino acids.

This chain joins TRBV4-1 and TRBJ2-3; no reliable D call. The CDR3 contains 15 residues. Per the germline V gene, CDR1 is MGHRA and CDR2 is YSYEKL. Trimming stripped 2 bases from V and 4 bases from J, with 13 bases between. CDR3 DNA: TGCGCCAGCAGCCAATCAATCGCCCAGGCAGATACGCAGTATTTT. It specifies CASSQSIAQADTQYF.

This clone has only one observation. V gene TRBV30 combines with J gene TRBJ2-3, with a tentative D call TRBD2 (5 bases). Germline-derived CDR1 and CDR2 are GTSNPN and SVGIG (reference sequence). V was pared by 3 bases and J by 4 bases, with 14 bases between. The CDR3 spans 14 residues. The CDR3 protein is CAWSIGSQADTQYF. CDR3 nucleotide sequence: TGTGCCTGGAGCATAGGGAGTCAGGCAGATACGCAGTATTTT. Supplemented by reference TRBV30 and TRBJ2-3, the full variable domain reads SQTIHQWPATLVQPVGSPLSLECTVEGTSNPNLYWYRQAAGRGLQLLFYSVGIGQISSEVPQNLSASRPQDRQFILSSKKLLLSDSGFYLCAWSIGSQADTQYFGPGTRLTVL.

This clone occurred once. This sequence joins TRBV2 and TRBJ1-1, with D tentatively TRBD1 (6 bases). With 1 base removed from V and 4 bases from J, the gap between germline ends came to 13 bases. Germline lookup yields CDR1 SNHLY and CDR2 FYNNEI. This CDR3 has 15 residues. The DNA of the CDR3 is TGTGCCAGCAGTGAAGAGGGGGTTCTCTCCACTGAAGCTTTCTTT. Translated, it gives CASSEEGVLSTEAFF.

V gene TRBV11-2 combines with J gene TRBJ2-1; 8 bases align to TRBD2. Germline assignment: CDR1 SGHAT and CDR2 FQNNGV. After removal of 3 bases from V and 0 bases from J, the junction contained 7 bases not matched to a gene. The CDR3 consists of 17 residues. CDR3: CASSLRPSGYSYNEQFF. The CDR3 DNA is TGTGCCAGCAGCTTGAGGCCTAGCGGGTACTCCTACAATGAGCAGTTCTTC.

The table lists this clone with a count of one. The gene calls are TRBV28 and TRBJ2-5, with TRBD2 matching 7 bases. J was trimmed by 4 bases and V by 8 bases; bases with no gene match: 10. This CDR3 is 14 amino acids long. The germline gives CDR1 MDHEN, CDR2 SYDVKM. CDR3: CASRTAGAGETQYF. Here the CDR3 DNA reads TGTGCCAGCCGTACCGCGGGAGCCGGAGAGACCCAGTACTTC.

V is TRBV3-1 (or the pseudogene TRBV3-2) and J is TRBJ2-3, with 7 bases fitting TRBD2. The CDR3 spans 14 residues. Germline trimming cut 5 bases from V and 7 bases from J; bases unmatched to any gene: 9. Germline-derived CDR1 and CDR2 are LGHDT and YNNKEL (reference sequence). DNA of the CDR3: TGTGCCAGCAGCAGGGAGGGCCGGCTAAATACGCAGTATTTT. It encodes CASSREGRLNTQYF.

The chain carries TRBV24-1 and TRBJ2-2; TRBD2 agrees at 7 bases. Germline-derived CDR1 and CDR2 are KGHDR and SFDVKD. Trimming cost V 0 bases and J 5 bases; bases outside gene matches: 5. This CDR3 comprises 16 residues. In DNA, the CDR3 is TGTGCCACCAGTGATTTGGGACTAGGAGGGACCGGGGAGCTGTTTTTT. This encodes CATSDLGLGGTGELFF.

DNA for the CDR3: TGTGCCAGCAGCCAGGCGGCACAGGGCTCTTCTGGCTACACCTTC. Translated: CASSQAAQGSSGYTF. V usage is TRBV3-1 (or the pseudogene TRBV3-2) and J usage is TRBJ1-2; D possibly corresponds to TRBD1 (6 bases). CDR3 length equals 15 residues. Germline V gene sequence: CDR1 LGHDT, CDR2 YNNKEL (reference sequence). Trimming removed 3 bases from V and 7 bases from J, with 18 bases in between.

This clone was counted a few times. This chain links TRBV5-1 with TRBJ1-1; no clear D. V shed 7 bases and J shed 1 base, with 8 bases lying between them. The CDR3 is 12 residues long. Germline loops: CDR1 SGHRS, CDR2 YFSETQ. The CDR3 region is CASGSGNTEAFF. The CDR3 DNA sequence: TGCGCCAGCGGCAGCGGGAACACTGAAGCTTTCTTT.

The gene calls are TRBV19 and TRBJ2-7; D uncertain. CDR1 is LNHDA, CDR2 SQIVND, per germline (reference sequence). The length of the CDR3 is 11 residues. Trimming removed 4 bases at V and 4 bases at J, with 5 bases between. CDR3 nucleotides: TGTGCCAGTAGTACCTTGTACGAGCAGTACTTC. This gives the protein CASSTLYEQYF.

The chain is built from TRBV7-4 and TRBJ2-3, with 8 positions matching TRBD1. Germline V gene data show CDR1 as SGHVT and CDR2 as SQSDAQ. The CDR3 extends over 14 amino acids. V dropped 7 bases and J dropped 6; count of bases not matched to a gene: 9. In DNA form, the CDR3 reads TGTGCCAGCATTCAATCCCAGGGGGCGGATACGCAGTATTTT. Residues: CASIQSQGADTQYF. Combining the CDR3 with reference TRBV7-4 and TRBJ2-3 gives the whole variable domain GAGVSQSPRYKVAKRGRDVALRCDSISGHVTLYWYRQTLGQGSEVLTYSQSDAQRDKSGRPSGRFSAERPERSVSTLKIQRTEQGDSAVYLCASIQSQGADTQYFGPGTRLTVL.